The rows below give T cell receptor beta chains drawn from one sample of a study of blood T cell repertoires in COVID-19. Clones were sequenced by immunoSEQ multiplex PCR, and TCRdb holds only the in-frame ones, with some missing. There are approximately 210,000 clones in the sample; roughly 79% occur only once, and 14% to 15% lies in the top ten. Sequencing was carried out using PBMCs or T cells enriched from blood (not recorded which). Source of these receptors: a man aged 40-49 years who had recovered from COVID-19. CDR3s include the opening cysteine and the closing phenylalanine or tryptophan. A D gene is named only where the DNA matches it firmly. Only some rows state a clone size, as once, few, many or a class for expanded clones.

>once|TRBJ2-2|TRBD2|TRBV3-1/TRBV3-2|14
CASRRLAETGELFF
TGTGCCAGCAGACGACTAGCGGAAACCGGGGAGCTGTTTTTT
>NA|TRBJ1-5|NA|TRBV2|15
CASSPGGARNQPQHF
TGTGCCAGCAGTCCGGGCGGGGCTCGCAATCAGCCCCAGCATTTT
>NA|TRBJ1-2|TRBD1|TRBV29-1|13
CSVDRGRVRGYTF
TGCAGCGTTGACAGGGGGCGAGTAAGGGGCTACACCTTC
>once|TRBJ2-7|NA|TRBV28|11
CASSSYYEQYF
TGTGCCAGCAGTTCCTACTACGAGCAGTACTTC
>NA|TRBJ1-1|NA|TRBV30|13
CAWKLQGNTEAFF
TGTGCCTGGAAGCTGCAGGGGAACACTGAAGCTTTCTTT
>NA|TRBJ2-3|NA|TRBV4-1|13
CASSQEWAGRQYF
TGCGCCAGCAGCCAAGAGTGGGCTGGGAGGCAGTATTTT
>NA|TRBJ2-1|NA|TRBV4-1|13
CASSLFARNEQFF
TGCGCCAGCAGCCTGTTTGCTAGGAATGAGCAGTTCTTC
>NA|TRBJ2-1|NA|TRBV12-3/TRBV12-4|11
CASSFIDEQFF
TGTGCCAGCAGTTTTATAGATGAGCAGTTCTTC
>NA|TRBJ1-4|TRBD1|TRBV7-8|16
CASSLAWRGLGEKLFF
TGTGCCAGCAGCTTAGCGTGGAGGGGGCTTGGTGAAAAACTGTTTTTT
>NA|TRBJ1-1|NA|TRBV30|12
CAWSAWREQAFF
TGTGCCTGGAGTGCTTGGAGGGAACAAGCTTTCTTT
>NA|TRBJ2-7|NA|TRBV7-9|14
CASSLGGPIYEQYF
TGTGCCAGCAGCTTAGGCGGGCCGATCTACGAGCAGTACTTC
>NA|TRBJ2-3|NA|TRBV7-2|15
CASSLHRDSTDTQYF
TGTGCCAGCAGCTTGCACAGGGATAGCACAGATACGCAGTATTTT
>NA|TRBJ1-1|NA|TRBV9|14
CASSVDSSEEEAFF
TGTGCCAGCAGCGTAGACTCTTCAGAGGAAGAGGCTTTCTTT
>NA|TRBJ2-6|NA|TRBV28|15
CASSQQVSGANVLTF
TGTGCCAGCAGTCAACAGGTCTCTGGGGCCAACGTCCTGACTTTC
>NA|TRBJ2-7|TRBD2|TRBV5-4|16
CASSAGGRINSYEQYF
TGTGCCAGCAGCGCGGGGGGACGGATTAACTCCTACGAGCAGTACTTC
>NA|TRBJ1-2|TRBD1|TRBV19|15
CASSVYRDSRYGYTF
TGTGCCAGTAGTGTTTACCGGGACAGTAGGTATGGCTACACCTTC
>NA|TRBJ2-3|NA|TRBV25-1|17
CASSEFGGGGGTDTQYF
TGTGCCAGCAGTGAATTTGGGGGAGGAGGAGGCACAGATACGCAGTATTTT
>NA|TRBJ2-4|NA|TRBV3-1/TRBV3-2|14
CASSQDNEKNIQYF
TGTGCCAGCAGCCAAGATAACGAGAAAAACATTCAGTACTTC
>NA|TRBJ2-1|NA|TRBV6-4|15
CASSPRGVAGHSLFF
TGTGCCAGCAGCCCCAGGGGTGTGGCGGGTCACAGTCTGTTCTTC
>NA|TRBJ2-7|NA|TRBV3-1/TRBV3-2|16
CASTPGLPGRPYEQYF
TGTGCCAGCACCCCGGGACTCCCAGGCCGACCCTACGAGCAGTACTTC
>NA|TRBJ1-2|NA|TRBV24-1|13
CATSESQNYGYTF
TGTGCCACCAGTGAAAGCCAAAACTATGGCTACACCTTC
>NA|TRBJ2-7|TRBD2|TRBV2|16
CASSAGEREGRYEQYF
TGTGCCAGCAGCGCTGGAGAGCGGGAGGGACGATACGAGCAGTACTTC
>NA|TRBJ1-6|NA|TRBV12-3/TRBV12-4|12
CASSLGRSPLHF
TGTGCCAGCAGTTTGGGGAGGTCACCCCTCCACTTT
>NA|TRBJ2-7|NA|TRBV3-1/TRBV3-2|15
CASSPEGAMCYEQYF
TGTGCCAGCAGCCCGGAGGGGGCAATGTGCTACGAGCAGTACTTC
>NA|TRBJ1-1|NA|TRBV18|13
CASSPMAGSEAFF
TGTGCCAGCTCACCAATGGCCGGGAGTGAAGCTTTCTTT
>NA|TRBJ1-2|TRBD1|TRBV28|16
CASNSQGAGVIYGYTF
TGTGCCAGCAACTCACAGGGGGCGGGTGTGATCTATGGCTACACCTTC
>few|TRBJ2-7|NA|TRBV7-2|13
CASSLAAGLQKYF
TGTGCCAGCAGCCTAGCCGCAGGACTACAGAAGTACTTC
>NA|TRBJ2-3|TRBD2|TRBV6-5|15
CAISTGGLGTDTQYF
TGTGCCATCTCGACGGGAGGGTTGGGCACAGATACGCAGTATTTT